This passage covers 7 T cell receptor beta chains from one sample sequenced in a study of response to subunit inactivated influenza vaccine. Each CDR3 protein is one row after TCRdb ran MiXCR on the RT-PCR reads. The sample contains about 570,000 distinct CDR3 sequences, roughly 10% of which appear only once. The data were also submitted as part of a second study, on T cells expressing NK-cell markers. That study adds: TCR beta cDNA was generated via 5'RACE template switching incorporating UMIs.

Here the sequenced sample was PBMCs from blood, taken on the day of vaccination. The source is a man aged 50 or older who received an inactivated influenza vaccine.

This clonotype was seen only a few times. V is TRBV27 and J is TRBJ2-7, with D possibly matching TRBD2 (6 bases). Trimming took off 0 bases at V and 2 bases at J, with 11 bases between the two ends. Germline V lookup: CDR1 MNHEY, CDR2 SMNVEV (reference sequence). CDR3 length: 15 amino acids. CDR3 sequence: CASSLSVSGPYEQYF. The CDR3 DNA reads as TGTGCCAGCAGTTTATCCGTGAGCGGGCCCTACGAGCAGTACTTC.

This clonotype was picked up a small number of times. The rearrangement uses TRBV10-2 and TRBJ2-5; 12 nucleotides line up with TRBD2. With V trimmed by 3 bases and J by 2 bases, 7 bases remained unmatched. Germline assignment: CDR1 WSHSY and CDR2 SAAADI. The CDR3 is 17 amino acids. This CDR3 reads CASSDASGGALQETQYF. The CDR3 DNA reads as TGCGCCAGCAGTGACGCTAGCGGGGGGGCATTACAAGAGACCCAGTACTTC.

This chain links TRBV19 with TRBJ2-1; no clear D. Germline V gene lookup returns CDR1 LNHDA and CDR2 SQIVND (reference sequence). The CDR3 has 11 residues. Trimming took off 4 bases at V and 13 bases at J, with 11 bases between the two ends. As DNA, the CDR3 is TGTGCCAGTAGTACCCGCCAAGAACAGTTCTTC. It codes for CASSTRQEQFF.

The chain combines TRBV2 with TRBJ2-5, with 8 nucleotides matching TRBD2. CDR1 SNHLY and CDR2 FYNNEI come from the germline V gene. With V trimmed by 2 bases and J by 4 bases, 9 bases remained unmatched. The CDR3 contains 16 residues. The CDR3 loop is CASSERWRGAGETQYF. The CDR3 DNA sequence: TGTGCCAGCAGTGAACGGTGGCGGGGGGCCGGAGAGACCCAGTACTTC.

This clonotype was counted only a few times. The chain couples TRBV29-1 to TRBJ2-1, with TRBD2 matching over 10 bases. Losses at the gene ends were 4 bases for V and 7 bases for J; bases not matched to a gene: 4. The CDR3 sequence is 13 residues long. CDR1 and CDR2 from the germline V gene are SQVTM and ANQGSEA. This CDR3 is CSVGGLARNEQFF. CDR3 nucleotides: TGCAGCGTTGGGGGACTAGCGCGGAATGAGCAGTTCTTC.

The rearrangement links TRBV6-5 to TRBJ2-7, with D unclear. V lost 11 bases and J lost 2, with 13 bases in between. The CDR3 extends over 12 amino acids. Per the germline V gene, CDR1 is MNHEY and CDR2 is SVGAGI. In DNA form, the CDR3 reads TGTGCCTCCGGAGCGCATCCCTACGAGCAGTACTTC. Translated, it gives CASGAHPYEQYF.

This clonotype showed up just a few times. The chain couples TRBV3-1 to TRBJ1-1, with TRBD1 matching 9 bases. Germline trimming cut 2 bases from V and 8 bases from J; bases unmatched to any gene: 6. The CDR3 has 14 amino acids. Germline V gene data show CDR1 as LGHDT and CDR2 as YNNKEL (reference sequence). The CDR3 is CASSQWDRVSEAFF. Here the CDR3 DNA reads TGTGCCAGCAGCCAATGGGACAGGGTTTCGGAAGCTTTCTTT.